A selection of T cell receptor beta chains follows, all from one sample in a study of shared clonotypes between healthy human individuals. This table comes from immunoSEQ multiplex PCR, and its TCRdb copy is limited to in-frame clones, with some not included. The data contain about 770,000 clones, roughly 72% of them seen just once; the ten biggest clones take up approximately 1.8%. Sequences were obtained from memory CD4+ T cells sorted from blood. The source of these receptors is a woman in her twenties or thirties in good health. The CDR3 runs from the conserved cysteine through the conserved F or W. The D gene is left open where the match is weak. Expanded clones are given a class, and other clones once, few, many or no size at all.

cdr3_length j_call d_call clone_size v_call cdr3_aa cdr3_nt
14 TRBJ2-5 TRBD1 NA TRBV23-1 CASSPGQGKETQYF TGCGCCAGCAGCCCAGGACAGGGGAAGGAGACCCAGTACTTC
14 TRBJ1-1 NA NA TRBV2 CASSEDRPNTEAFF TGTGCCAGCAGTGAAGACAGGCCGAACACTGAAGCTTTCTTT
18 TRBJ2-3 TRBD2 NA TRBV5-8 CASSWTFTSGSPPDTQYF TGTGCCAGCAGCTGGACCTTTACTAGCGGGAGTCCCCCAGATACGCAGTATTTT
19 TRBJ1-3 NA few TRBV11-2 CASSARIGNPADSGNTIYF TGTGCCAGCAGCGCACGCATCGGAAACCCAGCAGACTCTGGAAACACCATATATTTT
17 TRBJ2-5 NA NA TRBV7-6 CASSLATGTYSLRTQYF TGTGCCAGCAGCTTGGCAACCGGGACATACTCACTCCGGACCCAGTACTTC
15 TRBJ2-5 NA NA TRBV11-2 CASSPRENRQETQYF TGTGCCAGCAGCCCGAGGGAGAACCGACAAGAGACCCAGTACTTC
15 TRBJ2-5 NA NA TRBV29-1 CSVFPWTNSRETQYF TGCAGCGTTTTTCCCTGGACTAATTCGAGAGAGACCCAGTACTTC
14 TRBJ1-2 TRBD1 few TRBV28 CASSLTQGAFGYTF TGTGCCAGCAGTTTGACCCAGGGGGCGTTCGGCTACACCTTC
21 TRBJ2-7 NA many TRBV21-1 CASSKVAPGSGYRDRGAEQYF NA
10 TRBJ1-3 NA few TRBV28 CASIGNTIYF TGTGCCAGCATCGGAAACACCATATATTTT